The text below deals with one TCR beta chain. As yet, its antigen is unknown. TCRdb itself ran the reads through MiXCR, one entry per CDR3 protein. In the table there are 550,000 to 700,000 distinct CDR3 sequences, almost 40% of which are singletons. This sample was taken from a study of T cell repertoires in cytomegalovirus infection. Turning to the study itself: CMV epitopes used comprised recently identified HLA-C-restricted ones and well-studied HLA-B-restricted ones. Indications came from public TCR beta signatures; they pointed to CMV infection and to a matching HLA type.

Germline CDR1 is LNHDA and CDR2 is SQIVND (reference sequence). The CDR3 sequence is 13 residues long. Findings and limits, study-wide: There were HLA-C-restricted CMV-specific TCR beta clonotypes dominating the ex vivo response.

The source is a human donor in good health (CMV status not recorded). Some clones in this sample may be carry-over from other donors' samples. This chain uses TRBV19 with TRBJ1-5; TRBD1 is a possible D gene (6 bases). The starting material was cultured PBMCs, obtained from culture after CMV antigen stimulation. For the CDR3, the DNA is TGTGCTATATCACAGGGTGGCAATCAGCCCCAGCATTTT. This translates into CAISQGGNQPQHF. Full variable domain (outside the CDR3, taken from reference TRBV19 and TRBJ1-5): DGGITQSPKYLFRKEGQNVTLSCEQNLNHDAMYWYRQDPGQGLRLIYYSQIVNDFQKGDIAEGYSVSREKKESFPLTVTSAQKNPTAFYLCAISQGGNQPQHFGDGTRLSIL.